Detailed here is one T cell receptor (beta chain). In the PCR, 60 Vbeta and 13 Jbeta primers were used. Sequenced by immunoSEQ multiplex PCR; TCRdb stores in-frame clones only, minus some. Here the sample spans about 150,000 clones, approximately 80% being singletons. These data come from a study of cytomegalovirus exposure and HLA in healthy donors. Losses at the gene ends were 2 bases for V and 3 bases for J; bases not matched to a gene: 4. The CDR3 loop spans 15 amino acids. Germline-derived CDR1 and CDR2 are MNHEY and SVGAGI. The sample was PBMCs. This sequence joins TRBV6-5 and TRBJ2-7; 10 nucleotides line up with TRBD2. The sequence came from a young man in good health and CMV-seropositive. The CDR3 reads CASSYLASGSYEQYF. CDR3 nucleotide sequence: TGTGCCAGCAGTTACCTGGCTAGCGGGAGCTACGAGCAGTACTTC.